This TCR beta chain was retrieved from a study of radiotherapy plus CTLA-4 blockade in lung cancer. The study, taken as a whole, reports: Researchers report tumor-derived TCR clones expanding in blood after radiotherapy plus ipilimumab.

The method was immunoSEQ multiplex PCR; TCRdb's version includes in-frame clones alone and lacks a portion of them. The table shows over 95,000 clones, with 65% to 75% occurring only once. This CDR3 region has 15 residues. CDR1 and CDR2 from the germline V gene are MDHEN and SYDVKM. Unmatched junction bases numbered 14, after V lost 5 bases and J lost 9 bases. This clone was detected only once. The antigen is not known. The sequenced sample was peripheral blood, obtained from a patient treated with radiotherapy plus ipilimumab. The clonotype originates from a human donor with non-small cell lung cancer who had a partial response to radiotherapy plus ipilimumab. Some clones in this sample may be carry-over from other donors' samples. This rearrangement joins TRBV28 to TRBJ1-2; 8 nucleotides line up with TRBD1. For the CDR3, the DNA is TGTGCCAGCAGTGCCAAAGGGACAGGCAGATCTAGCTACACCTTC. Protein: CASSAKGTGRSSYTF.